The entry that follows covers one TCR beta chain sequence. This sample is drawn from a study of blood T cell repertoires in COVID-19. Across the whole study: Acute and convalescent COVID-19 specimens originated in the United States, Italy and Spain.

Trimming removed 4 bases from V and 6 bases from J; junction bases left unmatched: 12. Germline V gene data show CDR1 as SGHRS and CDR2 as YFSETQ. This CDR3 is 15 amino acids long. Libraries were prepared by immunoSEQ multiplex PCR; TCRdb keeps only in-frame clonotypes and omits some of them. The table has about 140,000 clones, roughly 87% seen once. This receptor was obtained from a human donor in a cohort sampled during active COVID-19. The chain has TRBV5-1 and TRBJ1-2; 7 positions match TRBD1. Sequenced sample: peripheral blood. The CDR3 DNA reads TGCGCCAGCAGCCAAAGACAGGGCCGGGGACATGGCTACACCTTC. Amino acid sequence: CASSQRQGRGHGYTF. Supplemented by reference TRBV5-1 and TRBJ1-2, the full variable domain reads KAGVTQTPRYLIKTRGQQVTLSCSPISGHRSVSWYQQTPGQGLQFLFEYFSETQRNKGNFPGRFSGRQFSNSRSEMNVSTLELGDSALYLCASSQRQGRGHGYTFGSGTRLTVV.